This is a list of T cell receptor beta chains from one sample in a study of T cells after yellow fever vaccination. TCRdb recomputed calls from the 5' RACE reads with MiXCR, one row per CDR3 protein. The data hold 500,000 to 650,000 distinct CDR3 sequences, with more than 9% observed a single time. Sample: PBMCs, taken on the day of the yellow fever booster vaccination. The receptors were sampled from a young man who received the YFV17D yellow fever vaccine. Each CDR3 is given with its conserved first and last residue. Each record gives: V gene, J gene, CDR3 protein.

>TRBV7-2|TRBJ2-4
CASSLETGTSYF
>TRBV6-2/TRBV6-3|TRBJ1-5
CASSYTGGRQPQHF
>TRBV25-1|TRBJ2-7
CASGTISEYEQYF
>TRBV29-1|TRBJ2-5
CSVQPGETQYF
>TRBV7-2|TRBJ2-1
CASLLSREYNEQFF
>TRBV4-2|TRBJ2-7
CASSQGPEFYEQYF
>TRBV20-1|TRBJ2-1
CSASGTSGSSPYNEQFF
>TRBV5-1|TRBJ1-1
CASSRSGTANTEAFF
>TRBV5-6|TRBJ2-2
CASSLEVLAGRTGELFF
>TRBV6-2/TRBV6-3|TRBJ2-2
CASDRSGELFF
>TRBV6-2/TRBV6-3|TRBJ2-3
CASSYSTGQVWSTDTQYF
>TRBV5-1|TRBJ2-7
CASSIELAGGPYEQYF
>TRBV10-3|TRBJ2-1
CAIRTSGYNEQFF
>TRBV6-5|TRBJ1-1
CASSSQGGTEAFF
>TRBV12-5|TRBJ2-1
CASGLVLGLAYNEQFF
>TRBV7-3|TRBJ2-2
CASSSLPGTSVGGELFF
>TRBV12-3/TRBV12-4|TRBJ2-5
CASSFGGTIKETQYF
>TRBV5-1|TRBJ2-7
CASSKMSYEQYF
>TRBV7-2|TRBJ2-3
CASSLGTAPGIDTQYF
>TRBV4-2|TRBJ2-6
CASSHRDGSSGANVLTF
>TRBV7-2|TRBJ2-7
CASSFYGIPPGNEQYF
>TRBV20-1|TRBJ2-1
CSASRPRTSYNEQFF
>TRBV10-3|TRBJ1-5
CAISDRTGGAGQPQHF
>TRBV6-2/TRBV6-3|TRBJ2-5
CASRGGQPYQETQYF
>TRBV20-1|TRBJ2-1
CSARVEGGRNEQFF
>TRBV7-6|TRBJ2-7
CASSLKAGGYEQYF
>TRBV21-1|TRBJ2-5
CASSKARDGKETQYF
>TRBV5-1|TRBJ2-7
CASSLAAGDAYEQYF
>TRBV11-2|TRBJ2-2
CASSFQGAANTGELFF
>TRBV29-1|TRBJ2-5
CSVEWFSHGETQYF
>TRBV15|TRBJ1-1
CATSRDTHWTEAFF
>TRBV7-2|TRBJ2-3
CASSLIGVGTQYF
>TRBV20-1|TRBJ2-7
CSAHRGSPSYEQYF
>TRBV7-2|TRBJ2-3
CASSLGYGDTQYF
>TRBV4-3|TRBJ1-1
CASSQERGVAGQLF
>TRBV20-1|TRBJ2-5
CSAGSSGLAGETQYF
>TRBV20-1|TRBJ2-1
CSASARVNNEQFF
>TRBV28|TRBJ1-5
CATTRPGGGNQPQHF
>TRBV20-1|TRBJ1-6
CSARSTGSRSPLHF
>TRBV24-1|TRBJ1-2
CATSEGGTAPDYGYTF
>TRBV12-3/TRBV12-4|TRBJ2-7
CASSKDQGYEQYF
>TRBV5-4|TRBJ2-5
CASSFGGGLGQETQYF
>TRBV5-1|TRBJ2-3
CASFPGQGWDTQYF